This T cell receptor beta chain was documented in a study of cytomegalovirus exposure and HLA in healthy donors. Notes on the study in general: Associated with cytomegalovirus, according to the listing, were about 160 TCR beta chains. Rarity held for most TCR sequences, but there were some public TCRs that occurred in many donors.

13 Jbeta primers and 60 Vbeta primers were used for the PCR. Produced via immunoSEQ multiplex PCR; TCRdb's table is partial and in-frame only. This sample has about 150,000 clones, with roughly 82% found just once. CDR3 size: 16 residues. V trimming: 4 bases; J trimming: 7 bases; junction bases outside the gene matches: 11. Per germline, CDR1 SGHDN and CDR2 FVKESK. A remark on this clone: Antigen specificity is unknown.

The gene calls are TRBV14 and TRBJ1-4, with 8 bases fitting TRBD1. The TCR sequence derives from a woman aged 50 to 60 in good health and CMV-seropositive. Sequences were obtained from PBMCs. CDR3: CASSPIGQGGGEKLFF. CDR3 coding DNA: TGTGCCAGCAGCCCTATAGGACAGGGAGGGGGTGAAAAACTGTTTTTT.